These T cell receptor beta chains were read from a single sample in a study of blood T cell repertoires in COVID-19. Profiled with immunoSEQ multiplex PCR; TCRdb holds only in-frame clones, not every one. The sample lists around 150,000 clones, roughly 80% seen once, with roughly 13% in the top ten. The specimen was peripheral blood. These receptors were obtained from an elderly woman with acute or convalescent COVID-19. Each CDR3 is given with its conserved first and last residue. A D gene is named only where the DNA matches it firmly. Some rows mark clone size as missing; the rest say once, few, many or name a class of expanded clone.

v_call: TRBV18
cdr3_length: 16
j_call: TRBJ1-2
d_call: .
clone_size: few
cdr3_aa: CASSPRQADSNYGYTF
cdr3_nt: TGTGCCAGCTCACCCAGACAGGCGGATTCTAACTATGGCTACACCTTC

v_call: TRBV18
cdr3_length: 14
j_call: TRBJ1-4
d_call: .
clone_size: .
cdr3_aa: CASSPPGVNEKLFF
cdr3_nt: TGTGCCAGCTCACCACCCGGGGTTAATGAAAAACTGTTTTTT

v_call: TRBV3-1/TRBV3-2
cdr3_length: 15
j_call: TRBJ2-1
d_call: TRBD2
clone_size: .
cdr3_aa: CASSQASGVYNEQFF
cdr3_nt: TGTGCCAGCAGCCAAGCTAGCGGAGTATACAATGAGCAGTTCTTC

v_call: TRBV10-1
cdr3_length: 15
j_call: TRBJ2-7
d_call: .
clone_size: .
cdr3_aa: CASSESGVAIYEQYF
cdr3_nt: TGCGCCAGCAGTGAGTCAGGGGTCGCTATCTACGAGCAGTACTTC

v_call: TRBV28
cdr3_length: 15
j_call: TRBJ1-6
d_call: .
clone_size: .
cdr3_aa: CASSPGGSFVSPLHF
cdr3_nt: TGTGCCAGCAGTCCAGGTGGCAGCTTTGTTTCACCCCTCCACTTT

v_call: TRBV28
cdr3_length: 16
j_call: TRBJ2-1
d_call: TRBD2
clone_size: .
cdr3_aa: CASSSPLGSGTDEQFF
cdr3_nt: TGTGCCAGCAGTTCCCCTCTAGGTAGCGGGACCGATGAGCAGTTCTTC

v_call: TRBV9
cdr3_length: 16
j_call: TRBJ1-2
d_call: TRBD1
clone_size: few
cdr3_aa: CASSVGAGGPNYGYTF
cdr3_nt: TGTGCCAGCAGCGTAGGGGCAGGGGGCCCAAACTATGGCTACACCTTC

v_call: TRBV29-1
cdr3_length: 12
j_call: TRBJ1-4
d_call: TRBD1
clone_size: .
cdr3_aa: CSVGTGREKLFF
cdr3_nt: TGCAGCGTTGGGACAGGTCGTGAAAAACTGTTTTTT

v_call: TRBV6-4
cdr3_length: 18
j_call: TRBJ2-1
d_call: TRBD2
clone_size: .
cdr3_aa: CASSAAPPGLAGGAEQFF
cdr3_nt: TGTGCCAGCAGTGCCGCCCCTCCCGGACTAGCGGGAGGGGCTGAGCAGTTCTTC

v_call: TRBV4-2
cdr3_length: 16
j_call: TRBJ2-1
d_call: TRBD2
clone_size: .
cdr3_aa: CASSQEGLAGNDEQFF
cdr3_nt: TGTGCCAGCAGCCAAGAAGGGCTAGCGGGGAACGATGAGCAGTTCTTC

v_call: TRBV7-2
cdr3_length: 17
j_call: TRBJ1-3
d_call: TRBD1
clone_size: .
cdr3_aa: CASSSLGQSSSGNTIYF
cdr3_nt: TGTGCCAGCAGCTCCCTGGGACAGTCTAGCTCTGGAAACACCATATATTTT

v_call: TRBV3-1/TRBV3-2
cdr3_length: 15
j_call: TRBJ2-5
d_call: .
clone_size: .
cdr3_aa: CASSHHRTTQETQYF
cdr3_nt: TGTGCCAGCAGCCATCATCGGACAACCCAAGAGACCCAGTACTTC

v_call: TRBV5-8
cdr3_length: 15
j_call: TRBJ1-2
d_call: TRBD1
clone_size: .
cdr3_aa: CASSLESGGGYGYTF
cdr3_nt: TGTGCCAGCAGCTTGGAATCAGGGGGCGGCTATGGCTACACCTTC

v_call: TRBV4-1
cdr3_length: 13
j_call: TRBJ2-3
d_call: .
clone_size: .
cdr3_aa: CASSLRQSDTQYF
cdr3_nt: TGCGCCAGCAGCCTGCGTCAATCGGATACGCAGTATTTT

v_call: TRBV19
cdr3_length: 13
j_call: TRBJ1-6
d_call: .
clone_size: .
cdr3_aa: CASKQGQFSPLHF
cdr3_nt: TGTGCCAGTAAACAGGGCCAGTTTTCACCCCTCCACTTT